Presented here are 23 T cell receptor beta chains from one specimen sequenced in a study of technical replicates of blood from a handful of donors. Profiling relied on immunoSEQ multiplex PCR, and the TCRdb table lists in-frame clones only, not all of them. The table has 79,000 or so clones, 80% to 95% seen once; the top ten hold 0.3% to 0.45%. Source material: T cells isolated from PBMCs. The receptors derive from a human donor in good health.

The chain couples TRBV5-1 to TRBJ2-2, with TRBD2 matching over 11 bases. Germline V gene data show CDR1 as SGHRS and CDR2 as YFSETQ. V trimming: 0 bases; J trimming: 6 bases; junction bases outside the gene matches: 4. CDR3 length: 16 amino acids. The CDR3 DNA reads as TGCGCCAGCAGCTTGGCCACTAGCGGGAGCCCCGGGGAGCTGTTTTTT. Translation gives CASSLATSGSPGELFF.

The V gene is TRBV5-1, the J gene TRBJ1-4, with a tentative D call TRBD1 (5 bases). This CDR3 is built from 15 residues. CDR1 is SGHRS, CDR2 YFSETQ, per germline. Trimming cost V 0 bases and J 5 bases, with 11 bases left between them. The CDR3 is CASSLDRPPNEKLFF. CDR3 coding DNA: TGCGCCAGCAGCTTGGACAGGCCTCCAAATGAAAAACTGTTTTTT.

The genes are TRBV5-6 and TRBJ1-1; 9 bases line up with TRBD1. Germline V lookup: CDR1 SGHDT, CDR2 YYEEEE. The CDR3 is 15 residues long. V lost 4 bases, J lost 6 bases, and 10 bases stayed unmatched. For the CDR3, the DNA is TGTGCCAGCAGCGGCCGGGACAGGGTTTTCGCTGAAGCTTTCTTT. This codes for CASSGRDRVFAEAFF.

The chain combines TRBV5-1 with TRBJ1-1; 7 bases are a match to TRBD1. The length of the CDR3 is 16 residues. The trim removed 5 bases at V and 0 bases at J, leaving 10 bases unmatched. CDR1 SGHRS and CDR2 YFSETQ come from the germline V gene. CDR3 nucleotides: TGCGCCAGCAGTATCTCACAGGGGTCGATGAACACTGAAGCTTTCTTT. Translation: CASSISQGSMNTEAFF.

The chain is built from TRBV7-2 and TRBJ1-2; 8 bases agree with TRBD1. With V trimmed by 5 bases and J by 4 bases, 6 bases remained unmatched. The CDR3 spans 14 residues. From germline, CDR1 is SGHTA and CDR2 FQGNSA. This CDR3 reads CASSPGTGLYGYTF. The CDR3 DNA sequence: TGTGCCAGCAGCCCAGGGACAGGCCTCTATGGCTACACCTTC.

V gene TRBV2 combines with J gene TRBJ1-5; no clear D gene. V shed 4 bases and J shed 7 bases, with 11 bases lying between them. CDR3 length: 13 amino acids. Germline V gene sequence: CDR1 SNHLY, CDR2 FYNNEI. The CDR3: CASSGTASQPQHF. Here the CDR3 DNA reads TGTGCCAGCAGTGGGACGGCTAGCCAGCCCCAGCATTTT. Supplemented by reference TRBV2 and TRBJ1-5, the full variable domain reads EPEVTQTPSHQVTQMGQEVILRCVPISNHLYFYWYRQILGQKVEFLVSFYNNEISEKSEIFDDQFSVERPDGSNFTLKIRSTKLEDSAMYFCASSGTASQPQHFGDGTRLSIL.

V usage is TRBV29-1 and J usage is TRBJ1-5, with 9 bases matching TRBD1. Trimming took 4 bases from V and 7 from J; bases not matched to a gene: 2. From germline, CDR1 is SQVTM and CDR2 ANQGSEA. There are 12 residues in the CDR3. The DNA of the CDR3 is TGCAGCGTTGGGGACAGGGACCAGCCCCAGCATTTT. Translated: CSVGDRDQPQHF.

V gene TRBV28 combines with J gene TRBJ2-3, with D perhaps matching TRBD1 (5 bases). There are 16 residues in the CDR3. V shed 5 bases and J shed 1 base, with 16 bases lying between them. The germline V gene encodes CDR1 MDHEN and CDR2 SYDVKM. Here the CDR3 reads CASSPLGHGGTDTQYF. The CDR3 DNA is TGTGCCAGCAGTCCCCTAGGACACGGAGGCACAGATACGCAGTATTTT.

This chain uses TRBV19 with TRBJ1-2; the match to TRBD1 covers 7 bases. Germline CDR1 LNHDA, CDR2 SQIVND (reference sequence). The CDR3 extends over 17 amino acids. With V trimmed by 4 bases and J by 3 bases, 14 bases remained unmatched. DNA for the CDR3: TGTGCCAGTAGTACGGGACAGAGGTACAGAGGGGACTATGGCTACACCTTC. Residues: CASSTGQRYRGDYGYTF.

The chain links TRBV10-3 to TRBJ2-4; perhaps TRBD2 as D (6 bases). CDR1 ENHRY and CDR2 SYGVKD come from the germline V gene. The CDR3 is 14 residues long. Trimming left V 3 bases short and J 4 bases short, with 10 bases between. CDR3 region: CAISDAGLKNIQYF. Written as DNA, the CDR3 is TGTGCCATCAGTGACGCAGGACTAAAAAACATTCAGTACTTC.

The V call is TRBV5-1, the J call TRBJ2-1; 10 nucleotides align to TRBD1. V was pared by 0 bases and J by 9 bases, with 15 bases of the junction left unmatched. The CDR3 contains 18 residues. In germline, CDR1 is SGHRS, CDR2 YFSETQ. This CDR3 is CASSLVRGQGQGLSEQFF. The CDR3 coding sequence is TGCGCCAGCAGCTTGGTTAGGGGGCAGGGACAGGGGCTGAGTGAGCAGTTCTTC.

This sequence joins TRBV29-1 and TRBJ2-7, with D tentatively TRBD1 (6 bases). V was shortened by 3 bases and J by 3 bases, with 15 bases between the two germline ends. CDR3 length: 14 residues. Germline CDR1 is SQVTM and CDR2 is ANQGSEA. The CDR3, as DNA: TGCAGCGTTGACGAGACAGGAGTCGGCTACGAGCAGTACTTC. This encodes CSVDETGVGYEQYF.

V and J are TRBV4-2 and TRBJ2-7; tentative D call: TRBD1 (5 bases). Trimming cost V 2 bases and J 2 bases, with 10 bases left between them. The CDR3 has 14 residues. Germline CDR1 and CDR2: LGHNA and YNFKEQ. The CDR3 sequence is CASSQFKGPYEQYF. The CDR3 DNA is TGTGCCAGCAGCCAATTTAAGGGGCCCTACGAGCAGTACTTC.

This chain connects TRBV2 to TRBJ2-2; the D is unclear. Germline V lookup: CDR1 SNHLY, CDR2 FYNNEI. The CDR3 spans 12 residues. V lost 5 bases, J lost 5 bases, and 6 bases lay in between. The CDR3, as DNA: TGTGCCAGCAGTTTAGAGACCGGGGAGCTGTTTTTT. Protein: CASSLETGELFF.

V and J are TRBV7-2 and TRBJ2-7; TRBD2 is a possible D gene (7 bases). V lost 5 bases and J 2 bases, leaving 16 bases between the germline ends. CDR3 length: 15 residues. CDR1 SGHTA and CDR2 FQGNSA come from the germline V gene. The chain's CDR3 is CASSPAGAPTYEQYF. Here the CDR3 DNA reads TGTGCCAGCAGCCCGGCGGGGGCGCCCACCTACGAGCAGTACTTC.

This chain joins TRBV5-1 and TRBJ1-1; 7 bases map to TRBD1. Germline CDR1 and CDR2: SGHRS and YFSETQ. V was clipped by 1 base and J by 6 bases; unmatched bases: 6. This CDR3 contains 14 residues. The CDR3 sequence is CASSLTGVSSEAFF. In nucleotides, the CDR3 is TGCGCCAGCAGCTTGACAGGGGTAAGCTCTGAAGCTTTCTTT.

This clone was picked up one time. This chain links TRBV7-3 with TRBJ2-4; D not resolved. The ends were cut back, 1 base at V and 7 bases at J, with 14 bases in the middle. CDR1 and CDR2 (germline): SGHTA, FQGTGA. The CDR3 totals 15 residues. The CDR3 protein is CASSLRSGGMNIQYF. Written as DNA, the CDR3 is TGTGCCAGCAGCTTAAGGAGTGGCGGAATGAACATTCAGTACTTC. The complete variable domain, with remaining parts taken from reference TRBV7-3 and TRBJ2-4, reads GAGVSQTPSNKVTEKGKYVELRCDPISGHTALYWYRQSLGQGPEFLIYFQGTGAADDSGLPNDRFFAVRPEGSVSTLKIQRTERGDSAVYLCASSLRSGGMNIQYFGAGTRLSVL.

The chain is built from TRBV2 and TRBJ2-7; TRBD2 agrees at 9 bases. Trimming took 3 bases from V and 2 from J; bases not matched to a gene: 2. Germline V gives CDR1 SNHLY, CDR2 FYNNEI. This CDR3 spans 14 amino acids. The CDR3 reads CASSETSGTYEQYF. For the CDR3, the DNA is TGTGCCAGCAGTGAGACTAGCGGTACCTACGAGCAGTACTTC.

Note on this clone: One end of the junction fails to match germline, which may point to a read error. At the DNA level, this CDR3 is encoded by other sequences in the same sample as well. This chain links TRBV5-6 with TRBJ2-2; perhaps TRBD1 as D (7 bases). The CDR3 contains 14 residues. CDR1 is SGHDT and CDR2 is YYEEEE in the germline V gene. For the CDR3, the DNA is TGTGCTAGCAGCGCGGGACAGCTCACCGGGGAGCTGTTTTTT. Protein sequence: CASSAGQLTGELFF. The full variable domain, completed using reference TRBV5-6 and TRBJ2-2, is DAGVTQSPTHLIKTRGQQVTLRCSPKSGHDTVSWYQQALGQGPQFIFQYYEEEERQRGNFPDRFSGHQFPNYSSELNVNALLLGDSALYLCASSAGQLTGELFFGEGSRLTVL.

This chain joins TRBV7-9 and TRBJ2-7; D is undetermined. CDR3 length equals 12 residues. Trimming shortened V by 6 bases and J by 7 bases, and 13 bases separated the two germline ends. The germline V gene encodes CDR1 SEHNR and CDR2 FQNEAQ (reference sequence). CDR3: CASSPGKSEQYF. The CDR3 bases are TGTGCCAGCAGTCCAGGCAAGAGTGAGCAGTACTTC. Full variable domain (outside the CDR3, taken from reference TRBV7-9 and TRBJ2-7): DTGVSQNPRHKITKRGQNVTFRCDPISEHNRLYWYRQTLGQGPEFLTYFQNEAQLEKSRLLSDRFSAERPKGSFSTLEIQRTEQGDSAMYLCASSPGKSEQYFGPGTRLTVT.

In its sample, this clone was seen once. V gene TRBV28 combines with J gene TRBJ2-2; the match to TRBD1 covers 11 bases. The ends lost 7 bases at V and 6 bases at J; junction bases unmatched: 19. The CDR3 has 19 amino acids. In germline, CDR1 is MDHEN, CDR2 SYDVKM. CDR3 coding DNA: TGTGCCAGCACCCCAGAGGACCGAACCGTGGACAGGGGGCCCGGGGAGCTGTTTTTT. Translating it yields CASTPEDRTVDRGPGELFF.

Only one count was recorded for this clone. The V and J genes are TRBV15 and TRBJ2-7; TRBD1 is a possible D gene (5 bases). This CDR3 comprises 17 residues. Germline assignment: CDR1 LNHNV and CDR2 YYDKDF (reference sequence). Between the trimmed V and J ends, which lost 3 bases and 2 bases, there was a span of 20 bases. Here the CDR3 reads CATSSGLGARKTYEQYF. The DNA for the CDR3 is TGTGCCACCAGCAGTGGCCTAGGGGCCCGGAAAACCTACGAGCAGTACTTC.

The chain uses TRBV6-5 and TRBJ1-4; perhaps TRBD1 as D (5 bases). Germline V gene lookup returns CDR1 MNHEY and CDR2 SVGAGI. V lost 0 bases to trimming and J lost 9 bases, with 8 bases between them. The CDR3 has 13 residues. The DNA for the CDR3 is TGTGCCAGCAGTTACTCGCCAGGGCAAAAACTGTTTTTT. Its translation: CASSYSPGQKLFF.